This is a list of T cell receptor beta chains from one sample in a study of blood T cell repertoires in COVID-19. Clones were sequenced by immunoSEQ multiplex PCR, and TCRdb holds only the in-frame ones, with some missing. The data hold 220,000 or so clones, with more than 85% observed a single time. The sample was peripheral blood. Receptors originate from a woman between 50 and 59 years old with COVID-19, enrolled during active disease. CDR3s leave out the opening cysteine and the closing phenylalanine or tryptophan. The D gene is left open where the match is weak. Only part of the rows carry a size: once, few, many, or a class if the clone is expanded.

V,J,D,size,CDR3
TRBV24-1,TRBJ2-7,.,.,ATSDYQGSGAYEQY
TRBV5-1,TRBJ1-2,.,.,ASSFTGNGYT
TRBV7-8,TRBJ1-2,TRBD1,.,ASSLGQGYDGYT
TRBV5-8,TRBJ2-5,TRBD1,.,ASRLGQAGETQY
TRBV11-2,TRBJ1-6,.,.,ASSLGAQGSGPLH
TRBV12-3/TRBV12-4,TRBJ1-1,.,.,ASSYRNTEAF
TRBV19,TRBJ2-1,.,.,ASSIGGRGPRNEQF
TRBV15,TRBJ1-2,TRBD1,.,ATSRWTGRNYGYT
TRBV11-2,TRBJ1-2,TRBD1,.,ASSSDRVVGYT
TRBV1,TRBJ2-5,.,.,TSSRLGGEETQY
TRBV5-1,TRBJ1-1,.,few,ASSLNSGGTEAF
TRBV9,TRBJ2-1,TRBD2,.,ASSPPGPGGNEQF
TRBV4-1,TRBJ1-1,TRBD1,.,ASSLARDRVRKTEAF
TRBV11-2,TRBJ2-7,.,.,ASSFNGAYEQY
TRBV7-8,TRBJ2-7,.,.,ASSPSYEQY
TRBV27,TRBJ2-2,.,.,ASSLWGAVGELF
TRBV28,TRBJ1-3,.,.,ASSPQTAGNTIY
TRBV9,TRBJ2-1,TRBD1,once,ASSSRDRGLNEQF
TRBV6-1,TRBJ1-1,.,.,ASSTGGGRPEAF
TRBV30,TRBJ2-1,.,.,AWSATLLSNNEQF
TRBV5-1,TRBJ2-1,TRBD1,.,ASSLPGQSNNEQF
TRBV11-2,TRBJ2-5,TRBD1,.,ASSYGQGVGETQY
TRBV4-1,TRBJ1-1,.,.,ASSHVGREAF
TRBV28,TRBJ2-3,.,.,ASSLSGLSYRDTQY
TRBV19,TRBJ2-1,.,.,ASSIYLVAGSNEQF
TRBV5-6,TRBJ2-3,.,.,ASSDFLFTDTQY
TRBV12-3/TRBV12-4,TRBJ1-1,.,.,ASSARFLGAF
TRBV11-3,TRBJ2-5,.,once,ASSSGGTSGVAQY
TRBV4-3,TRBJ2-3,.,.,ASSQGSGSPYTDTQY
TRBV19,TRBJ1-4,.,once,ASSIGGVNEKLF
TRBV28,TRBJ2-2,TRBD1,.,ASSLSGQDTGELF
TRBV4-1,TRBJ1-5,.,.,ASSQVQGGNQPQH
TRBV19,TRBJ2-5,TRBD1,.,ASRGTGTETQY
TRBV19,TRBJ2-1,.,once,ATQIQGGNEQF
TRBV5-1,TRBJ1-2,TRBD1,.,ASSTGEGYT
TRBV27,TRBJ1-2,.,.,ASRRYQGLSYGYT
TRBV7-8,TRBJ1-4,TRBD1,.,ASSALTGTNEKLF
TRBV5-6,TRBJ2-7,.,.,ASSSASSYEQY
TRBV6-5,TRBJ1-2,.,.,ASSYPPQGNYGYT
TRBV4-1,TRBJ1-2,.,few,ASSQDSRSDGYT
TRBV18,TRBJ2-3,TRBD1,.,ASSPDRVTDTQY
TRBV7-9,TRBJ1-1,.,.,ASSFDFVTEAF
TRBV9,TRBJ2-3,TRBD2,.,ASSVDPRGLVTDTQY
TRBV5-1,TRBJ2-3,TRBD2,.,ASSPAGAPGDTQY
TRBV6-5,TRBJ2-1,TRBD2,.,ASSYSRRGVGNEQF
TRBV5-4,TRBJ1-5,TRBD1,few,ASSLDRGPNQPQH
TRBV29-1,TRBJ1-4,.,.,SVEKEQGGTEKLF
TRBV11-2,TRBJ2-2,TRBD1,.,ASSNRQGVFNTGELF
TRBV19,TRBJ2-3,TRBD1,.,ASSAPGTGYLDTQY
TRBV13,TRBJ1-3,.,.,ASTSKGGGFRDFRNTIY
TRBV6-2/TRBV6-3,TRBJ1-2,TRBD1,.,ASSPLPGQGDYGYT
TRBV9,TRBJ2-3,TRBD2,once,ASSVLAGELGDTQY
TRBV30,TRBJ1-5,.,.,AWTKGGNQPQH
TRBV28,TRBJ1-2,.,.,ATVQGPDGYT
TRBV27,TRBJ1-4,.,.,ASSFQTGWVLF